A selection of T cell receptor beta chains follows, all from one sample in a study of cytomegalovirus exposure and HLA in healthy donors. Only in-frame clones appear in the TCRdb table, and some are missing; sequencing was by immunoSEQ multiplex PCR. This sample has around 120,000 clones, with about four fifths found just once. Sequenced: PBMCs. The receptors were sampled from a female donor in good health and CMV-seropositive. Each CDR3 is given with its conserved first and last residue. Each record gives: V gene, clone size, CDR3 protein. Expanded clones get a size class; other rows say once, few or many, or leave the size out.

V gene: TRBV7-7; clone size: .; CDR3 protein: CASSLNSLADEQYF
V gene: TRBV2; clone size: few; CDR3 protein: CASSPGYNQPQHF
V gene: TRBV4-1; clone size: few; CDR3 protein: CASSQLGQGSNQPQHF
V gene: TRBV5-6; clone size: .; CDR3 protein: CASSLRLVGGGYTF
V gene: TRBV5-4; clone size: .; CDR3 protein: CASSLVPSGGANEQFF
V gene: TRBV20-1; clone size: .; CDR3 protein: CSATPGDGYTF
V gene: TRBV21-1; clone size: .; CDR3 protein: CASQAGNYGYTF
V gene: TRBV5-1; clone size: .; CDR3 protein: CASKEAPGSWTDTQYF
V gene: TRBV5-4; clone size: .; CDR3 protein: CASSPRGSGGGGEQYF
V gene: TRBV2; clone size: .; CDR3 protein: CASSLQGQGGDIQYF
V gene: TRBV29-1; clone size: once; CDR3 protein: CSSREGKNIQYF
V gene: TRBV6-6; clone size: .; CDR3 protein: CASRFGGGNTEAFF
V gene: TRBV7-2; clone size: .; CDR3 protein: CASSPRQGWPYEQYF
V gene: TRBV5-1; clone size: once; CDR3 protein: CASSSQGSNTEAFF
V gene: TRBV2; clone size: .; CDR3 protein: CASSPRDIGISGYTF
V gene: TRBV11-3; clone size: .; CDR3 protein: CASSLGGDAYTDTQYF
V gene: TRBV2; clone size: .; CDR3 protein: CASSEGGQPQHF
V gene: TRBV4-3; clone size: .; CDR3 protein: CASSQAPTGGRDEQYF
V gene: TRBV6-5; clone size: .; CDR3 protein: CASSPRGTLYGYTF
V gene: TRBV18; clone size: .; CDR3 protein: CASSPVGVAEAFF
V gene: TRBV5-1; clone size: once; CDR3 protein: CASSRSGTGEYGYTF
V gene: TRBV28; clone size: .; CDR3 protein: CASSPPGTGSYEQYF
V gene: TRBV14; clone size: .; CDR3 protein: CASSQDWTDTEAFF
V gene: TRBV7-3; clone size: few; CDR3 protein: CASSRGTSGEETQYF
V gene: TRBV19; clone size: once; CDR3 protein: CASSIGGNSYGYTF
V gene: TRBV7-3; clone size: .; CDR3 protein: CASSLDWSTDTQYF
V gene: TRBV4-2; clone size: .; CDR3 protein: CASSQEWASGGTYEQYF
V gene: TRBV5-1; clone size: .; CDR3 protein: CASSLAGVLRETQYF
V gene: TRBV15; clone size: .; CDR3 protein: CATSSLTGTGYNEQFF
V gene: TRBV2; clone size: few; CDR3 protein: CASCRESYEQYF
V gene: TRBV4-3; clone size: .; CDR3 protein: CASSGTGFGADTQYF
V gene: TRBV28; clone size: .; CDR3 protein: CASSLSKETQYF
V gene: TRBV29-1; clone size: .; CDR3 protein: CSVQPWTGEETQYF
V gene: TRBV2; clone size: .; CDR3 protein: CASSSQGLLLSGANVLTF
V gene: TRBV11-2; clone size: once; CDR3 protein: CASSQQGRGYTF
V gene: TRBV7-2; clone size: .; CDR3 protein: CASSLRGTQYF
V gene: TRBV4-3; clone size: .; CDR3 protein: CASSQDPTGGLDGYTF
V gene: TRBV5-1; clone size: .; CDR3 protein: CASSLGTVNTEAFF
V gene: TRBV25-1; clone size: .; CDR3 protein: CASAGGWGRGSYEQYF
V gene: TRBV6-5; clone size: few; CDR3 protein: CASSYSTRFGRETQYF
V gene: TRBV7-9; clone size: few; CDR3 protein: CSSSLVPGVGEKLFF
V gene: TRBV4-1; clone size: .; CDR3 protein: CASSQGAAIENTIYF
V gene: TRBV19; clone size: .; CDR3 protein: CASRLAGGGEQFF
V gene: TRBV5-4; clone size: .; CDR3 protein: CASSLDRAVEKLFF
V gene: TRBV27; clone size: .; CDR3 protein: CASSLKQNRIDQPQHF